Sequencing of this TCR beta chain was carried out in a study of shared clonotypes between healthy human individuals. The protocol was immunoSEQ multiplex PCR, while the TCRdb copy is restricted to in-frame clones and leaves out a portion. The sample shows 2 million to 2.5 million clones, around 90% of them seen only once. This TCR was sampled from a man aged 18 to 29 in good health. Some clones in this sample may be carry-over from other donors' samples. Sequencing input: naive CD4+ T cells from PBMCs. Subset denoted: CD45RA+ positively selected.

The CDR3 spells CASSLAGLGGPDEQFF. The CDR3 coding sequence is TGTGCCAGCAGCTTGGCCGGCTTGGGGGGGCCGGATGAGCAGTTCTTC. This chain links TRBV5-6 with TRBJ2-1; D is perhaps TRBD2 (7 bases). Germline V lookup: CDR1 SGHDT, CDR2 YYEEEE. There are 16 residues in the CDR3. Trimming pared 0 bases from V and 8 bases from J, leaving 18 bases between.